The clone carrying this T cell receptor (beta chain) was found a few times. What it binds is not known. The data belong to a study of beta chain features in type 1 diabetes. General study points: VDJ junctions from type 1 diabetes patients carried fewer insertions and larger deletions. For patients and controls alike, PCR might favor shorter templates to the same degree. Highly expressing activated T cells could be over-counted with a cDNA template. All four CD4+ subsets of Type 1 diabetes patients contained TCRB CDR3s that were moderately but significantly shorter.

The entirety of the isolated RNA underwent reverse transcription, so expressed TCRB transcripts were sequenced. Sequencing used immunoSEQ multiplex PCR; TCRdb keeps in-frame clones, though not all of them. The table records about 340,000 clones, 9.3% of them present only once. This sequence originates from a man aged 30-40 years with type 1 diabetes. The material sequenced was central memory CD4+ T cells from blood.

CDR3 DNA sequence: TGTGCCAGCAGCCCAACGACACTTGCGGATGAGCAGTTCTTC. Amino acid sequence: CASSPTTLADEQFF. The genes are TRBV6-5 and TRBJ2-1; D ambiguous. CDR3 length: 14 residues. Germline V gene sequence: CDR1 MNHEY, CDR2 SVGAGI. V was shortened by 6 bases and J by 8 bases, with 17 bases between the two germline ends.